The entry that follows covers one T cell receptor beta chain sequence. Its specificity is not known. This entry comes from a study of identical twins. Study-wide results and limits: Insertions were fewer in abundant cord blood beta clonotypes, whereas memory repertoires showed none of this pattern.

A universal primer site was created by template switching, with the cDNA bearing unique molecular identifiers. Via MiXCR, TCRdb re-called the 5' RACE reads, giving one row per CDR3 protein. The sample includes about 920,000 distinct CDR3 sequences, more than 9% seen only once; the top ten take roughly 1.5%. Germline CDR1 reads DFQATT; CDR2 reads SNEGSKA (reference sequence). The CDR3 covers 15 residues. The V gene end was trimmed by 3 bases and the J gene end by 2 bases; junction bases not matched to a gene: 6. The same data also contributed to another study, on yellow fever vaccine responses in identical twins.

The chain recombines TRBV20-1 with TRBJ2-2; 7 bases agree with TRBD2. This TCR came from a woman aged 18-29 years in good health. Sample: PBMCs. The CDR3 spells CSASASGLNTGELFF. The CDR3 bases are TGCAGTGCTAGCGCTAGCGGCCTTAACACCGGGGAGCTGTTTTTT.